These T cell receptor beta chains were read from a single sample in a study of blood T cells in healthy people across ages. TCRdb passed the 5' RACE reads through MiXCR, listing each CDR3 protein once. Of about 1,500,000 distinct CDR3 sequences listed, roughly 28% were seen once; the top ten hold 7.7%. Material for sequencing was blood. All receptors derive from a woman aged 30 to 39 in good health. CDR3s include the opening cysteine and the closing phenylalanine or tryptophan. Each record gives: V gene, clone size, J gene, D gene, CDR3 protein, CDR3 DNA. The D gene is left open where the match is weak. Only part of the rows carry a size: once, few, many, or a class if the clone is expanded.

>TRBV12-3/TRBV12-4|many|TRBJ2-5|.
CASSLWELETQYF
TGTGCCAGCAGTTTGTGGGAGTTGGAGACCCAGTACTTC
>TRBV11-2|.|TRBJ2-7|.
CASSLAGGSRSSYEQYF
TGTGCCAGCAGCTTAGCCGGGGGTAGTCGCTCTTCCTACGAGCAGTACTTC
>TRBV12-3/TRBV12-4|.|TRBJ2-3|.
CASSQGRGLFTDTQYF
TGTGCCAGCAGTCAGGGAAGGGGACTGTTCACAGATACGCAGTATTTT
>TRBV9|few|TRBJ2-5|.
CASTFWGRETQYF
TGTGCCAGCACCTTTTGGGGTCGGGAGACCCAGTACTTC
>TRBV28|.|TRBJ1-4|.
CASAEENEKLFF
TGTGCCAGTGCAGAGGAAAATGAAAAACTGTTTTTT
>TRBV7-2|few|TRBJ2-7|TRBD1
CASSLVQGVYEQYF
TGTGCCAGCAGCTTAGTGCAGGGGGTTTACGAGCAGTACTTC
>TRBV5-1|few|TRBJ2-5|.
CASSPSGQIFQETQYF
TGCGCCAGCAGTCCATCGGGACAAATCTTCCAAGAGACCCAGTACTTC
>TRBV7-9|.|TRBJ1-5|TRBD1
CASSDGWDSKNQPQHF
TGTGCCAGCAGCGACGGGTGGGACAGTAAAAATCAGCCCCAGCATTTT
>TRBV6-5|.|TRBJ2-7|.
CASSRETAGFYEQYF
TGTGCCAGCAGTCGCGAAACGGCAGGGTTTTACGAGCAGTACTTC
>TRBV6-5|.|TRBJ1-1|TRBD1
CASSYAGGTEAFF
TGTGCCAGCAGTTACGCAGGGGGCACTGAAGCTTTCTTT
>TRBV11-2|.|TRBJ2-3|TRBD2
CASSLSPSGRIADTQYF
TGTGCCAGCAGCTTATCCCCTAGCGGGAGGATTGCAGATACGCAGTATTTT
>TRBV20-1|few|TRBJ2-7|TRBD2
CSAGLGELEQYF
TGCAGTGCAGGACTAGGTGAGCTCGAGCAGTACTTC